This T cell receptor beta chain was recorded in a study of T-cell reconstitution after alpha-beta-depleted transplantation in children. Findings and caveats of the study: T-cell numbers and diversity, one year after transplant, stemmed largely from T cells that were newly produced. Approximately two months post-transplant, alpha-beta T cells reportedly originated from several hundred expanded graft clones. Recipient T cells and thymic progenitors that survived gave rise to the high TCRbeta diversity observed at day 60 in some patients.

This clonotype was picked up many times. Its target is unknown. The library targeted TCRbeta and was prepared with unique molecular identifiers. TCRdb analysed the PCR reads with MiXCR anew, one entry per CDR3 protein. The sample has around 700,000 distinct CDR3 sequences, roughly 14% seen once; the top ten hold roughly 0.77%. The germline CDR1 and CDR2 sequences are SGHRS and YFSETQ. CDR3 length: 14 residues. Trimming stripped 4 bases from V and 8 bases from J, with 16 bases between. The specimen was PBMCs, collected before TCRalphabeta/CD19-depleted stem cell transplant. This receptor was taken from a girl aged 2 to 9 with congenital amegakaryocytic thrombocytopenia, due to receive a stem cell transplant. This chain joins TRBV5-1 and TRBJ2-4; D tentatively fits TRBD1 or TRBD2 (6 bases each). CDR3 protein: CASSTEGQWDIQYF. The CDR3 DNA is TGCGCCAGCAGCACGGAGGGACAATGGGACATTCAGTACTTC.